Following are 10 T cell receptor beta chains from one sample sequenced in a study of T cell responses to AZD1222 COVID-19 vaccine. Libraries were prepared by immunoSEQ multiplex PCR; TCRdb keeps only in-frame clonotypes and omits some of them. This sample has roughly 150,000 clones, with about nine tenths found just once. The sequencing used peripheral blood, collected on day 0 of AZD1222 vaccination. The source is an adult in good health.

The rearrangement uses TRBV4-2 and TRBJ1-2; D unclear. The CDR3 sequence is 14 residues long. V gave up 3 bases and J gave up 4 bases, with 12 bases separating them. Germline CDR1 LGHNA, CDR2 YNFKEQ. CDR3 in DNA: TGTGCCAGCAGCCACCCTACAGCGCCCTATGGCTACACCTTC. Translation gives CASSHPTAPYGYTF.

The chain employs TRBV9 and TRBJ2-1; D is perhaps TRBD2 (6 bases). This CDR3 is 16 amino acids long. Germline-derived CDR1 and CDR2 are SGDLS and YYNGEE. V was clipped by 3 bases and J by 0 bases, with 13 bases between them. Here the CDR3 DNA reads TGTGCCAGCAGCGCGGGACTCGGAAGCTCCTACAATGAGCAGTTCTTC. Its protein product is CASSAGLGSSYNEQFF.

The V and J genes are TRBV24-1 and TRBJ1-5, with D possibly TRBD1 on 6 matching bases. Germline V lookup: CDR1 KGHDR, CDR2 SFDVKD. Deletions cut 4 bases from V and 2 bases from J, with 11 bases between. The CDR3 runs 15 residues. CDR3 sequence reads: CATSERGNGNQPQHF. CDR3 sequence (DNA): TGTGCCACCAGTGAGAGGGGGAACGGCAATCAGCCCCAGCATTTT.

The gene calls are TRBV18 and TRBJ2-7, with D possibly TRBD1 on 5 matching bases. V gave up 3 bases and J gave up 4 bases, with 13 bases separating them. The germline V gene has CDR1 KGHSH and CDR2 LQKENI. CDR3 length: 14 amino acids. DNA for the CDR3: TGTGCCAGCTCACCGAACCTCAGGGATTACGAGCAGTACTTC. Its translation: CASSPNLRDYEQYF.

The V gene is TRBV28, the J gene TRBJ2-7, with D possibly matching TRBD1 (6 bases). Trimming took 7 bases from V and 1 from J, leaving 23 bases between them. The germline V gene encodes CDR1 MDHEN and CDR2 SYDVKM. CDR3 length equals 17 residues. CDR3: CASNSLLGHISSYEQYF. CDR3 coding DNA: TGTGCCAGCAATTCTTTATTGGGACATATATCTTCCTACGAGCAGTACTTC.

The chain has TRBV30 and TRBJ1-2; D remains unclear. The CDR3 spans 11 residues. V dropped 5 bases and J dropped 2 bases, with 6 bases sitting between them. CDR1 and CDR2 from the germline V gene are GTSNPN and SVGIG (reference sequence). CDR3 sequence (DNA): TGTGCCTGGTATAGGAACTATGGCTACACCTTC. It translates to CAWYRNYGYTF.

The V call is TRBV5-1, the J call TRBJ1-2; D unresolved. Trimming shortened V by 1 base and J by 3 bases, and 10 bases separated the two germline ends. Germline V CDR1 and CDR2: SGHRS, YFSETQ. This CDR3 region has 14 residues. This chain's CDR3 is CASSLFGEDYGYTF. In nucleotides, the CDR3 is TGCGCCAGCAGCTTGTTCGGGGAAGACTATGGCTACACCTTC.

This clone has only one observation. The genes are TRBV15 and TRBJ1-1; TRBD1 is a possible D gene (5 bases). V lost 2 bases and J 7 bases, leaving 8 bases between the germline ends. This CDR3 is 12 amino acids long. Germline V gene lookup returns CDR1 LNHNV and CDR2 YYDKDF (reference sequence). Written as DNA, the CDR3 is TGTGCCACCAGCAGATTAACAGGTGAAGCTTTCTTT. This codes for CATSRLTGEAFF.

V is TRBV10-3 and J is TRBJ1-1; TRBD1 agrees at 8 bases. Trimming took 7 bases from V and 1 from J; bases not matched to a gene: 2. The CDR3 extends over 13 amino acids. Germline-derived CDR1 and CDR2 are ENHRY and SYGVKD. CDR3 bases: TGTGCCATCACCGGGACAGGGAACACTGAAGCTTTCTTT. It is translated as CAITGTGNTEAFF.

This clone occurred a few times. As DNA, the CDR3 is TGTGCCATCAGTGAGGGGGGTAGAGGGAACACTGAAGCTTTCTTT. Translated, it gives CAISEGGRGNTEAFF. The chain employs TRBV10-3 and TRBJ1-1; weak D call: TRBD1 (5 bases). V was cut by 2 bases and J by 1 base, with 11 bases left in between. Germline assignment: CDR1 ENHRY and CDR2 SYGVKD. This CDR3 spans 15 amino acids.